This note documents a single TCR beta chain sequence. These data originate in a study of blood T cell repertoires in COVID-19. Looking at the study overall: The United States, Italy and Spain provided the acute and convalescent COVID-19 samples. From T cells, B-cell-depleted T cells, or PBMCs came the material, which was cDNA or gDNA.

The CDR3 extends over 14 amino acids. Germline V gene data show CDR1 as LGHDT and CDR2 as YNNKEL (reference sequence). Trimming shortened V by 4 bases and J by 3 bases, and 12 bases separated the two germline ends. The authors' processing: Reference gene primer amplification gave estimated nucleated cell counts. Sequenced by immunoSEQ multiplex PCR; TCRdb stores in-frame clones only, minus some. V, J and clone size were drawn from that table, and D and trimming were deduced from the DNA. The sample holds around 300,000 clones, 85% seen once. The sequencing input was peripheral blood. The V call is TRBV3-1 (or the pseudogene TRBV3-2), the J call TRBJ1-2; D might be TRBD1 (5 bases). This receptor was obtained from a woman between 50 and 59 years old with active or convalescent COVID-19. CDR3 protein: CASSPTGHYYGYTF. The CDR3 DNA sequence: TGTGCCAGCAGCCCTACAGGACACTACTATGGCTACACCTTC.